This record concerns one TCR beta chain sequence. The antigen remains undetermined. In building TCR beta libraries, iRepertoire HTBI primers were used together with Arm-PCR of CDR3 regions. TCRdb reprocessed the multiplex PCR reads via MiXCR and lists one record per CDR3 protein. This table holds 500,000 to 800,000 distinct CDR3 sequences, around 30% found once. The data were obtained in a study of regulatory T cells in long-lasting Graves disease. Broader study findings: Sample size was small, which may have lowered accuracy.

Time point given: persistent/refractory GD, antithyroid drugs over 5 years with positive TRAb. There was RNA extracted from PBMCs, and the TCR library was made from it. Germline CDR1 is GTSNPN and CDR2 is SVGIG (reference sequence). This CDR3 comprises 16 residues. V was trimmed by 0 bases and J by 8 bases, leaving 22 bases between them. The chain uses TRBV30 and TRBJ1-2; no clear D. The input for sequencing was peripheral blood mononuclear cells (PBMCs), taken when the disease was refractory, from a patient treated with antithyroid drugs. This clonotype was sampled from a female donor with Graves disease. This CDR3 is CAWSVRDVWGAGGYTF. CDR3 nucleotides: TGTGCCTGGAGTGTTCGAGATGTATGGGGAGCGGGGGGCTACACCTTC.